This is a list of T cell receptor beta chains from one sample in a study of T cell responses to AZD1222 COVID-19 vaccine. Only in-frame clones appear in the TCRdb table, and some are missing; sequencing was by immunoSEQ multiplex PCR. Here the sample spans 130,000 or so clones, about 90% being singletons. The sample in question was peripheral blood, obtained 28 days after the second dose of the MenACWY control vaccine. These TCRs come from an adult who received the MenACWY meningococcal vaccine as a control. CDR3s include the opening cysteine and the closing phenylalanine or tryptophan. D genes are given only for firm matches. Only some rows state a clone size, as once, few, many or a class for expanded clones.

clone_size	d_call	v_call	j_call	cdr3_nt	cdr3_aa
.	.	TRBV6-5	TRBJ2-7	TGTGCCAGCACTCCAACCCCCGGGGCCGAGCAGTACTTC	CASTPTPGAEQYF
.	.	TRBV7-6	TRBJ1-2	TGTGCCAGCAGCTTAGCGTCAAGTGAGGGGATCTATGGCTACACCTTC	CASSLASSEGIYGYTF
.	.	TRBV9	TRBJ2-6	TGTGCCAGCAGCGTTTCCGGGAGTTTCTCTGGGGCCAACGTCCTGACTTTC	CASSVSGSFSGANVLTF
.	.	TRBV23-1	TRBJ2-7	TGCGCCAGCAGTCCGCTCGCACCGGGACCAGAGTACGAGCAGTACTTC	CASSPLAPGPEYEQYF
once	.	TRBV4-1	TRBJ2-7	TGCGCCAGCAGCCATGGACCGAACCTCCGCTACGAGCAGTACTTC	CASSHGPNLRYEQYF
.	TRBD1	TRBV18	TRBJ1-2	TGTGCCAGCTCACCAGGGGACAGTCACGGCTACACCTTC	CASSPGDSHGYTF
.	.	TRBV30	TRBJ1-3	TGTGCCTGGAGGGTTGGCGGCAGGGGCCTGCTCTCTGGAAACACCATATATTTT	CAWRVGGRGLLSGNTIYF
.	TRBD1	TRBV7-9	TRBJ1-1	TGTGCCAGCAGCGTACAACAGGGGGCGCTTGGGGTCACTGAAGCTTTCTTT	CASSVQQGALGVTEAFF
once	TRBD1	TRBV5-6	TRBJ2-7	TGTGCCAGCAGCTTGGCCCTAGGGACAGCCTTCTCCTACGAGCAGTACTTC	CASSLALGTAFSYEQYF
.	TRBD1	TRBV5-1	TRBJ2-5	TGCGCCAGCAGCTTGGGGACAGGGCGCCAAGAGACCCAGTACTTC	CASSLGTGRQETQYF
.	.	TRBV6-2/TRBV6-3	TRBJ1-2	TGTGCCAGCAGTTACGTCGTTCATGGCTACACCTTC	CASSYVVHGYTF
.	TRBD1	TRBV7-2	TRBJ1-2	TGTGCCAGCAGCAAACAGGGGTACCCTACCGGCTACACCTTC	CASSKQGYPTGYTF
.	.	TRBV7-3	TRBJ2-5	TGTGCCAGCAGTCAGGGGGGCTCCGGTCAAGAGACCCAGTACTTC	CASSQGGSGQETQYF
.	.	TRBV2	TRBJ1-6	TGTGCCAGCAGTGGCAGCTTAATAAATAATTCACCCCTCCACTTT	CASSGSLINNSPLHF
.	TRBD1	TRBV7-2	TRBJ2-3	TGTGCCAGCAGCGACCCGGACAGGGGAGATACGCAGTATTTT	CASSDPDRGDTQYF
.	.	TRBV7-2	TRBJ2-2	TGTGCCAGCAGCTTATATGCGGGGCTGACCGGGGAGCTGTTTTTT	CASSLYAGLTGELFF
.	.	TRBV7-2	TRBJ2-1	TGTGCCAGCAGCTTCGGACAAACTAATGAGCAGTTCTTC	CASSFGQTNEQFF
.	.	TRBV5-6	TRBJ2-1	TGTGCCAGCAGCACCCCGGACGGCCACAAGGCGCAGTTCTTC	CASSTPDGHKAQFF
.	.	TRBV7-6	TRBJ2-7	TGTGCCAGCAGCTTAGCGGTTACAAATGAGCAGTACTTC	CASSLAVTNEQYF
.	TRBD1	TRBV28	TRBJ2-3	TGTGCCACCTTAACAGGGGGCGCAGATACGCAGTATTTT	CATLTGGADTQYF
once	.	TRBV19	TRBJ2-7	TGTGCCAGTAGCCTACAGAGCTCCTACGAGCAGTACTTC	CASSLQSSYEQYF
.	TRBD1	TRBV6-2/TRBV6-3	TRBJ2-7	TGTGCCAGCAGCAAAGGACAGGGCCAATCCTACGAGCAGTACTTC	CASSKGQGQSYEQYF
.	.	TRBV9	TRBJ1-5	TGTGCCAGCAGCGTAGCCGGGGGAAATCAGCCCCAGCATTTT	CASSVAGGNQPQHF
.	TRBD2	TRBV2	TRBJ2-1	TGTGCCAGCAGTGAACCTAGCGGGAGCTACAATGAGCAGTTCTTC	CASSEPSGSYNEQFF
.	.	TRBV28	TRBJ1-4	TGTGCCAGCACCCCGACACGTGCAACTAATGAAAAACTGTTTTTT	CASTPTRATNEKLFF
few	.	TRBV7-3	TRBJ2-1	TGTGCCAGCAGCTTAAAAGGGGACTCCTACAATGAGCAGTTCTTC	CASSLKGDSYNEQFF
.	.	TRBV29-1	TRBJ1-1	TGCAGCGTTGAGTTACAGACTACTGAAGCTTTCTTT	CSVELQTTEAFF
.	.	TRBV19	TRBJ1-3	TGTGCCAGTAGTATCCCAGGATTCTCTGGAAACACCATATATTTT	CASSIPGFSGNTIYF
.	.	TRBV6-5	TRBJ2-5	TGTGCCAGCAGACCACTAGCAACCCAAGAGACCCAGTACTTC	CASRPLATQETQYF
.	.	TRBV28	TRBJ2-2	TGTGCCAGCAGATGGAGCGGCACCGGGGAGCTGTTTTTT	CASRWSGTGELFF
.	.	TRBV6-5	TRBJ2-7	TGTGCCAGCAGTTACGGGTTAGTGGACCACGACGAGCAGTACTTC	CASSYGLVDHDEQYF